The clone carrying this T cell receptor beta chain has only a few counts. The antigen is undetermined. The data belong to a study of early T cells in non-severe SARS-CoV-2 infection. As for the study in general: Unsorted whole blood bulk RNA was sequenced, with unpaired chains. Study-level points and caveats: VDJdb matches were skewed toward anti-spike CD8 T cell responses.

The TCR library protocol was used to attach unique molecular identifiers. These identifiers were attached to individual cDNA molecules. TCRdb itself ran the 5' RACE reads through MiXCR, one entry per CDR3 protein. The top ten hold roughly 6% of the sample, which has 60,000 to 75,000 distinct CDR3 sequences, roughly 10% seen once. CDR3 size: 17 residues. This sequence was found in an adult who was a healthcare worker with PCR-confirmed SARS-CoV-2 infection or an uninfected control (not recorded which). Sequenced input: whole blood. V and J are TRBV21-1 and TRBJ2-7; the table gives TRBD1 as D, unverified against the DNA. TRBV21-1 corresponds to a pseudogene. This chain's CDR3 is CASSMTGSRTPWYEQYF. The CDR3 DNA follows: TGTGCCAGCAGCATGACAGGGTCAAGGACACCGTGGTACGAGCAGTACTTC.